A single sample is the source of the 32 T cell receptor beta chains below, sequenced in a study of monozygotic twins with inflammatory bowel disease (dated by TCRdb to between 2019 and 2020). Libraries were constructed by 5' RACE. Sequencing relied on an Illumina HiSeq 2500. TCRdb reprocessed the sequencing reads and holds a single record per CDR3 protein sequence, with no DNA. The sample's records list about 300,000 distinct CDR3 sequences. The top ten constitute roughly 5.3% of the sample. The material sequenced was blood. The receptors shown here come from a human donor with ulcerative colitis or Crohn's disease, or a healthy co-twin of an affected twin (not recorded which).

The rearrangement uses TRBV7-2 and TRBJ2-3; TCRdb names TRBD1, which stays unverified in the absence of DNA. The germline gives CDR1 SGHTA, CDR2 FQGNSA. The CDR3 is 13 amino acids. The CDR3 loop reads CASSTQGADTQYF.

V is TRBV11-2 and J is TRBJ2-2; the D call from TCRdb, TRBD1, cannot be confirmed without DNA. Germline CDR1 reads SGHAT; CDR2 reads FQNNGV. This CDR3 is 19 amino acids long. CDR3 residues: CASSLGAGAQPGKVGELFF. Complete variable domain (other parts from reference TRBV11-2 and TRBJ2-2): EAGVAQSPRYKIIEKRQSVAFWCNPISGHATLYWYQQILGQGPKLLIQFQNNGVVDDSQLPKDRFSAERLKGVDSTLKIQPAKLEDSAVYLCASSLGAGAQPGKVGELFFGEGSRLTVL.

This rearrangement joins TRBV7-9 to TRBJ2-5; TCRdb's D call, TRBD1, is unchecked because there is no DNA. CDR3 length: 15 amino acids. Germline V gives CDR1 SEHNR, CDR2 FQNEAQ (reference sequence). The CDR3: CASSLQGGRIETQYF.

CDR3 protein: CASRTSGGYEQYF. The rearrangement joins TRBV5-1 to TRBJ2-7; TCRdb proposes TRBD2, but this gene call is untestable without DNA. CDR3 length: 13 residues. Per germline, CDR1 SGHRS and CDR2 YFSETQ.

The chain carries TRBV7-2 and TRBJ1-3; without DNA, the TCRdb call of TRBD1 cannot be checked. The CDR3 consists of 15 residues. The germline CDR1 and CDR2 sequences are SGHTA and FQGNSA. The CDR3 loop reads CASSGQGALGNTIYF.

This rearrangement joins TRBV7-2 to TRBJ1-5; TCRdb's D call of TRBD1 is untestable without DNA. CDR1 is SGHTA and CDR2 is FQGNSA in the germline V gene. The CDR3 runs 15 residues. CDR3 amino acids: CASSSGTGSGQPQHF.

The CDR3 region is CSVEANQIAGGELFF. The chain carries TRBV29-1 and TRBJ2-2; absent DNA, TCRdb's TRBD2 call cannot be checked. The CDR3 contains 15 residues. CDR1 and CDR2 (germline): SQVTM, ANQGSEA.

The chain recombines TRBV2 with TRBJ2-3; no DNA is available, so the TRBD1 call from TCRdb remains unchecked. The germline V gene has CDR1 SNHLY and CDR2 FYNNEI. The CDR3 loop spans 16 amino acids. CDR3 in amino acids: CASSAFGTLDTDTQYF.

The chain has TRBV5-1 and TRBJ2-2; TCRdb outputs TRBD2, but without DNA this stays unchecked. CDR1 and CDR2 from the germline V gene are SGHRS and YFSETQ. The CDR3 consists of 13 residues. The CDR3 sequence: CATRAQDTGELFF.

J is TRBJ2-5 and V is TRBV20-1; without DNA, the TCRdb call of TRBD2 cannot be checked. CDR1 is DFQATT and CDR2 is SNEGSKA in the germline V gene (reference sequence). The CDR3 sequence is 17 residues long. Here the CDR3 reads CSARARWPREGRETQYF.

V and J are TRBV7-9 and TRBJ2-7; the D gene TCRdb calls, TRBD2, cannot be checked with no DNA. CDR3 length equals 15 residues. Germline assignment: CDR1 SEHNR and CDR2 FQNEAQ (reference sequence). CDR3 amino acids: CASSIQLAGADEQYF. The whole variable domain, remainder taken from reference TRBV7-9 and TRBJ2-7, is DTGVSQNPRHKITKRGQNVTFRCDPISEHNRLYWYRQTLGQGPEFLTYFQNEAQLEKSRLLSDRFSAERPKGSFSTLEIQRTEQGDSAMYLCASSIQLAGADEQYFGPGTRLTVT.

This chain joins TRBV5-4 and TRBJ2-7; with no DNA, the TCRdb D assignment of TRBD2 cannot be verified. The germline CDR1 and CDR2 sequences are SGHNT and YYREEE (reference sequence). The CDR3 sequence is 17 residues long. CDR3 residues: CASRGTSGGSRSYEQYF. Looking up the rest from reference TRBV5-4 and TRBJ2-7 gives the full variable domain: ETGVTQSPTHLIKTRGQQVTLRCSSQSGHNTVSWYQQALGQGPQFIFQYYREEENGRGNFPPRFSGLQFPNYSSELNVNALELDDSALYLCASRGTSGGSRSYEQYFGPGTRLTVT.

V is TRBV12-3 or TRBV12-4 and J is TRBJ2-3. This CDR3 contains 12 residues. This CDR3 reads CASSAVSDTQYF.

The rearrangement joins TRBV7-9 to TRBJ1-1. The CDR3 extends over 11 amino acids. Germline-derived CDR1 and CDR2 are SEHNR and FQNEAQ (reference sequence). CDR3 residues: CASSATVEAFF.

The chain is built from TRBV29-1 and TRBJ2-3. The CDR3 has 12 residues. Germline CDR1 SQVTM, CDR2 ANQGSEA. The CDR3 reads CSVAHSTDTQYF.

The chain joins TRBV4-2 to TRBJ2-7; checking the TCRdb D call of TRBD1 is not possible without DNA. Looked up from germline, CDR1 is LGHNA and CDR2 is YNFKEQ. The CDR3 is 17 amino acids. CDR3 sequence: CASSQEGGSWTVYEQYF.

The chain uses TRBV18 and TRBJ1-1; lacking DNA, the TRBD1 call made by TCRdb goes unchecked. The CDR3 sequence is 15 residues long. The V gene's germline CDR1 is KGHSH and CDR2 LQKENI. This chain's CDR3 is CASSLETGASREAFF.

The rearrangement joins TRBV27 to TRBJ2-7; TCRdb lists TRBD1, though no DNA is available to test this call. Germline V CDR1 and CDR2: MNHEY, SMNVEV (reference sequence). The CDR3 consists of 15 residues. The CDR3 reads CASRDYSQTGDEQYF.

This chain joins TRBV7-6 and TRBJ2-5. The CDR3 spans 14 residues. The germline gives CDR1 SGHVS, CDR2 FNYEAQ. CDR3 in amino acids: CASSLDVSQETQYF.

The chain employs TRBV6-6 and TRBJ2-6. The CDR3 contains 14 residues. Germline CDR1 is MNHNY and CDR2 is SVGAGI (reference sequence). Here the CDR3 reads CASSYFDRANVLTF.

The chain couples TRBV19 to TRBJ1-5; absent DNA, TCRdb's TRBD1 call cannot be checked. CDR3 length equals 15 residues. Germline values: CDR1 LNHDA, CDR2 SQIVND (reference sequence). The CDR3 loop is CASSTLDRGYQPQHF.

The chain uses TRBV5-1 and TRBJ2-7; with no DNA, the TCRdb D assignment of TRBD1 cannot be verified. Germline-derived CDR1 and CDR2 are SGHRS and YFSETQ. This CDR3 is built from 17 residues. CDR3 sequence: CASSSQPGPEGPYEQYF.

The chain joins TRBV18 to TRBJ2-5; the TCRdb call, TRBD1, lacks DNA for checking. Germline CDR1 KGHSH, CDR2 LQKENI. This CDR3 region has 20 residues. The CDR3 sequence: CASSPRRTGGALGVPETQYF. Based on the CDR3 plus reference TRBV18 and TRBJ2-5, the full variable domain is NAGVMQNPRHLVRRRGQEARLRCSPMKGHSHVYWYRQLPEEGLKFMVYLQKENIIDESGMPKERFSAEFPKEGPSILRIQQVVRGDSAAYFCASSPRRTGGALGVPETQYFGPGTRLLVL.

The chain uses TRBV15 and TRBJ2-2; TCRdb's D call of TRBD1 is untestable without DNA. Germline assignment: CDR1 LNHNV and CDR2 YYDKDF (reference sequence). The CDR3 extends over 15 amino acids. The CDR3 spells CATSQKLQDHGELFF.

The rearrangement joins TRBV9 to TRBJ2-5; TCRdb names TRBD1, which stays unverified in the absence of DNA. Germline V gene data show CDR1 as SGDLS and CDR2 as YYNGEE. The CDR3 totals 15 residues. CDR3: CASSVGPQSQETQYF. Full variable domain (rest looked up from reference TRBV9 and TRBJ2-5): DSGVTQTPKHLITATGQRVTLRCSPRSGDLSVYWYQQSLDQGLQFLIQYYNGEERAKGNILERFSAQQFPDLHSELNLSSLELGDSALYFCASSVGPQSQETQYFGPGTRLLVL.

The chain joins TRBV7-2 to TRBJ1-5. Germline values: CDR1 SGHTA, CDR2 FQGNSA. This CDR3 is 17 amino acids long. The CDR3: CASSLKGGGALHQPQHF.

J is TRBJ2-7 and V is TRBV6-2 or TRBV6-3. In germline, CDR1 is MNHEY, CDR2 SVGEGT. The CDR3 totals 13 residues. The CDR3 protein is CASSTDAPYEQYF.

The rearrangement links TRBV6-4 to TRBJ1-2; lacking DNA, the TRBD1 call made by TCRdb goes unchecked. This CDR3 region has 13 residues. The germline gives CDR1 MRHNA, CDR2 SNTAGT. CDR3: CAGLLGQNYGYTF.

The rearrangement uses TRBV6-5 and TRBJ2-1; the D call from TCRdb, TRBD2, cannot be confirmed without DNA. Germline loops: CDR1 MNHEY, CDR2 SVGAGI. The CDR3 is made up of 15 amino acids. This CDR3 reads CASSSRLAARNEQFF.

This CDR3 reads CASSDDYGAGELFF. The chain employs TRBV7-2 and TRBJ2-2; absent DNA, TCRdb's TRBD2 call cannot be checked. This CDR3 is built from 14 residues. The V gene's germline CDR1 is SGHTA and CDR2 FQGNSA.

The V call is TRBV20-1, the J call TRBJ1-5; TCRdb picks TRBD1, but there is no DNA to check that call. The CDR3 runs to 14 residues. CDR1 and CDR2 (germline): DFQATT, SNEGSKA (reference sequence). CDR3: CSASQGNGNQPQHF.

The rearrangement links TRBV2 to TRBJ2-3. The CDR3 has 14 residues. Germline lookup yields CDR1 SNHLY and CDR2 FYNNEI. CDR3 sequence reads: CASSEGLAADTQYF.